These 30 T cell receptor beta chains were all obtained from the same sample, sequenced in a study of T cells in Graves' hyperthyroidism and ophthalmopathy. The TCR beta CDR3 regions underwent amplification using RNA transcripts as the source. HTBI primers drove first-round RT-PCR of the TCR CDR3. Each CDR3 protein gets one entry after TCRdb re-called the multiplex PCR reads with MiXCR. The table records about 250,000 distinct CDR3 sequences, roughly 22% of them present only once. Source material: blood. The receptors stem from a middle-aged woman with Graves' ophthalmopathy.

At least ten counts were recorded for this clonotype. The V gene is TRBV6-5, the J gene TRBJ1-2, with TRBD1 as a possible D gene (6 bases). The CDR3 runs to 14 residues. Germline V CDR1 and CDR2: MNHEY, SVGAGI. V was trimmed by 2 bases and J by 2 bases, leaving 9 bases between them. CDR3 bases: TGTGCCAGCAGTTACAGGGGGAGAAACTATGGCTACACCTTC. As protein: CASSYRGRNYGYTF.

This clonotype was seen many times. The chain employs TRBV7-2 and TRBJ2-4, with D unclear. Trimming removed 0 bases at V and 2 bases at J, with 5 bases between. The germline V gene encodes CDR1 SGHTA and CDR2 FQGNSA. The length of the CDR3 is 14 residues. CDR3 residues: CASSLAGSKNIQYF. As DNA, the CDR3 is TGTGCCAGCAGCTTAGCTGGATCCAAAAACATTCAGTACTTC.

This clonotype occurred many times. The rearrangement links TRBV19 to TRBJ1-1; D not certain. Germline-derived CDR1 and CDR2 are LNHDA and SQIVND (reference sequence). This CDR3 region has 13 residues. Trimming shortened V by 1 base and J by 4 bases, and 7 bases separated the two germline ends. The DNA for the CDR3 is TGTGCCAGTAGTATAGGGATCTTCACTGAAGCTTTCTTT. This gives the protein CASSIGIFTEAFF.

V gene TRBV28 combines with J gene TRBJ2-7; 10 bases line up with TRBD1. CDR1 is MDHEN, CDR2 SYDVKM, per germline. This CDR3 comprises 15 residues. V shed 5 bases, J shed 3 bases, and the junction held 7 bases outside the gene matches. The CDR3 DNA follows: TGTGCCAGCAGTCAGGACCGGGACAGGGGCTACGAGCAGTACTTC. It is translated as CASSQDRDRGYEQYF.

This clonotype has a handful of counts. CDR3 DNA sequence: TGTGCCAGCAGTTACTCGGAAAAGCTCTATGGCTACACCTTC. Translation gives CASSYSEKLYGYTF. This chain links TRBV6-2 or TRBV6-3 with TRBJ1-2; D is ambiguous. CDR3 length: 14 amino acids. CDR1 is MNHEY, CDR2 SVGEGT, per germline. Trimming shortened V by 0 bases and J by 4 bases, and 9 bases separated the two germline ends.

In its sample, this clonotype was seen many times. J is TRBJ1-1 and V is TRBV14; 7 bases map to TRBD1. Losses at the gene ends were 4 bases for V and 11 bases for J; bases not matched to a gene: 7. CDR1 is SGHDN and CDR2 is FVKESK in the germline V gene. This CDR3 contains 12 residues. This CDR3 is CASSPDRAGAFF. The CDR3 bases are TGTGCCAGCAGCCCCGACAGGGCCGGTGCTTTCTTT. The full variable domain, with the rest looked up from reference TRBV14 and TRBJ1-1, is EAGVTQFPSHSVIEKGQTVTLRCDPISGHDNLYWYRRVMGKEIKFLLHFVKESKQDESGMPNNRFLAERTGGTYSTLKVQPAELEDSGVYFCASSPDRAGAFFGQGTRLTVV.

V is TRBV28 and J is TRBJ2-7; 9 bases line up with TRBD2. The CDR3 consists of 15 residues. Germline assignment: CDR1 MDHEN and CDR2 SYDVKM. Losses at the gene ends were 10 bases for V and 3 bases for J; bases not matched to a gene: 13. This chain's CDR3 is CATKPPGTSRYEQYF. Written as DNA, the CDR3 is TGTGCCACCAAACCCCCCGGGACTAGCCGCTACGAGCAGTACTTC. Full variable domain (outside the CDR3, taken from reference TRBV28 and TRBJ2-7): DVKVTQSSRYLVKRTGEKVFLECVQDMDHENMFWYRQDPGLGLRLIYFSYDVKMKEKGDIPEGYSVSREKKERFSLILESASTNQTSMYLCATKPPGTSRYEQYFGPGTRLTVT.

This clonotype was seen at least ten times. The V call is TRBV3-1, the J call TRBJ2-5; possibly TRBD2 for D (5 bases). Per germline, CDR1 LGHDT and CDR2 YNNKEL (reference sequence). V dropped 2 bases and J dropped 7 bases, with 14 bases sitting between them. The CDR3 length is 14 residues. The DNA for the CDR3 is TGTGCCAGCAGCCAACAAGGCCCAGAGGGGACCCAGTACTTC. It specifies CASSQQGPEGTQYF.

This clonotype appeared many times. V usage is TRBV7-9 and J usage is TRBJ1-2; D may be TRBD1 (5 bases). Germline V gives CDR1 SEHNR, CDR2 FQNEAQ (reference sequence). Between the trimmed V and J ends, which lost 7 bases and 4 bases, there was a span of 19 bases. CDR3 length equals 15 residues. CDR3 region: CASTPDSGRSYGYTF. DNA for the CDR3: TGTGCCAGCACCCCAGATTCGGGACGGAGCTATGGCTACACCTTC.

The chain is built from TRBV28 and TRBJ1-1; D unresolved. V was cut by 5 bases and J by 8 bases, with 18 bases left in between. The CDR3 loop spans 14 amino acids. CDR1 and CDR2 (germline): MDHEN, SYDVKM. CDR3 coding DNA: TGTGCCAGCAGTCCACGGACTGAGACACCCGAAGCTTTCTTT. The encoded protein is CASSPRTETPEAFF. The full variable domain, in which reference TRBV28 and TRBJ1-1 provide the parts outside the CDR3, is DVKVTQSSRYLVKRTGEKVFLECVQDMDHENMFWYRQDPGLGLRLIYFSYDVKMKEKGDIPEGYSVSREKKERFSLILESASTNQTSMYLCASSPRTETPEAFFGQGTRLTVV.

V usage is TRBV28 and J usage is TRBJ2-7; 9 bases fit TRBD2. Germline loops: CDR1 MDHEN, CDR2 SYDVKM. This CDR3 is 13 amino acids long. With V trimmed by 6 bases and J by 3 bases, 3 bases remained unmatched. CDR3 in DNA: TGTGCCAGCAGACAGCGGGGGGACTACGAGCAGTACTTC. This codes for CASRQRGDYEQYF.

This clonotype was detected many times. The chain's CDR3 is CASSYSKGGLAETSYEQYF. CDR3 nucleotides: TGTGCCAGCAGTTACTCGAAAGGGGGACTAGCGGAAACCTCCTACGAGCAGTACTTC. The chain uses TRBV6-2 or TRBV6-3 and TRBJ2-7; 11 bases align to TRBD2. CDR1 and CDR2 (germline): MNHEY, SVGEGT. The length of the CDR3 is 19 residues. The junction had 10 bases not matched to a gene; V was cut back by 0 bases and J by 0 bases.

This clonotype occurred many times. The chain links TRBV20-1 to TRBJ1-5, with D unresolved. The germline gives CDR1 DFQATT, CDR2 SNEGSKA (reference sequence). V lost 0 bases to trimming and J lost 3 bases, with 12 bases between them. The CDR3 runs 15 residues. CDR3 sequence reads: CSARDLGGFNQPQHF. CDR3 nucleotides: TGCAGTGCTAGAGATCTTGGAGGGTTCAATCAGCCCCAGCATTTT.

This clonotype was found many times. The chain joins TRBV7-9 to TRBJ1-2, with a tentative D call TRBD1 (5 bases). The germline CDR1 and CDR2 sequences are SEHNR and FQNEAQ (reference sequence). Trimming shortened V by 5 bases and J by 0 bases, and 13 bases separated the two germline ends. This CDR3 is built from 15 residues. CDR3 nucleotides: TGTGCCAGCAGCCCACGGGGGATTTCTAACTATGGCTACACCTTC. It codes for CASSPRGISNYGYTF.

V gene TRBV12-3 or TRBV12-4 combines with J gene TRBJ1-1; D possibly corresponds to TRBD1 (6 bases). CDR3 length equals 14 residues. The V gene lost 5 bases and the J gene lost 1 base, with 11 bases spanning the gap. Here the CDR3 DNA reads TGTGCCAGCAGTGCGGGACACCAGAACACTGAAGCTTTCTTT. Translating gives CASSAGHQNTEAFF.

This clonotype was observed at least ten times. V is TRBV6-2 or TRBV6-3 and J is TRBJ2-5, with 7 bases fitting TRBD2. CDR3 length: 15 amino acids. Germline CDR1 MNHEY, CDR2 SVGEGT. J was trimmed by 2 bases and V by 7 bases; bases with no gene match: 10. CDR3 DNA: TGTGCCAGCACCGAACAAGCGGGGCGACAAGAGACCCAGTACTTC. Translated: CASTEQAGRQETQYF.

This clonotype was recorded many times. Here the CDR3 reads CSASSNGDYGYTF. CDR3 nucleotides: TGCAGTGCCTCCTCTAACGGGGACTATGGCTACACCTTC. V and J are TRBV20-1 and TRBJ1-2; D is unresolved. The germline V gene encodes CDR1 DFQATT and CDR2 SNEGSKA (reference sequence). Trimming shortened V by 6 bases and J by 3 bases, and 14 bases separated the two germline ends. CDR3 size: 13 residues.

Comments on this clonotype: At one of its ends the junction is not consistent with the germline gene, which may arise from a read error. V usage is TRBV5-1 and J usage is TRBJ2-1; 9 bases line up with TRBD2. There are 17 residues in the CDR3. Germline CDR1 is SGHRS and CDR2 is YFSETQ. Here the CDR3 reads CASTIHSGTSSFNEQFF. CDR3 coding DNA: TGCGCCAGCACAATACACTCCGGGACTAGCTCCTTCAATGAGCAGTTCTTC.

This clonotype showed up many times. The chain recombines TRBV5-1 with TRBJ2-2; D is possibly TRBD1 (5 bases). Germline values: CDR1 SGHRS, CDR2 YFSETQ. This CDR3 comprises 15 residues. V gave up 2 bases and J gave up 2 bases, with 10 bases separating them. CDR3 region: CASSFGASNTGELFF. The CDR3 nucleotides read TGCGCCAGCAGCTTTGGGGCTAGTAACACCGGGGAGCTGTTTTTT.

The chain has TRBV5-1 and TRBJ2-7; 7 bases are a match to TRBD2. The CDR3 totals 15 residues. V gave up 4 bases and J gave up 4 bases; unmatched junction bases: 11. Per the germline V gene, CDR1 is SGHRS and CDR2 is YFSETQ. The CDR3 region is CASSVNPTSRYEQYF. The DNA of the CDR3 is TGCGCCAGCAGCGTGAACCCGACTAGCAGGTACGAGCAGTACTTC.

This clonotype was observed many times. V is TRBV4-1 and J is TRBJ1-1, with 7 bases fitting TRBD1. From germline, CDR1 is MGHRA and CDR2 YSYEKL. The V segment lost 1 base and the J segment 4 bases; nucleotides outside the gene matches: 6. This CDR3 spans 15 amino acids. CDR3 nucleotide sequence: TGCGCCAGCAGCCAAGTCCAGGGGGGTGGCACTGAAGCTTTCTTT. This translates into CASSQVQGGGTEAFF.

Ten or more counts support this clonotype. The chain uses TRBV2 and TRBJ2-5; 10 positions agree with TRBD2. Germline loops: CDR1 SNHLY, CDR2 FYNNEI. The CDR3 covers 16 residues. The V segment lost 6 bases and the J segment 3 bases; nucleotides outside the gene matches: 10. CDR3 region: CASRESSGSYKETQYF. In nucleotides, the CDR3 is TGTGCCAGCAGGGAATCTAGCGGGAGTTACAAAGAGACCCAGTACTTC. Drawing the rest from reference TRBV2 and TRBJ2-5, the complete variable domain is EPEVTQTPSHQVTQMGQEVILRCVPISNHLYFYWYRQILGQKVEFLVSFYNNEISEKSEIFDDQFSVERPDGSNFTLKIRSTKLEDSAMYFCASRESSGSYKETQYFGPGTRLLVL.

This clonotype was recorded at least ten times. V is TRBV5-1 and J is TRBJ2-5; 11 bases are shared with TRBD2. Trimming cost V 0 bases and J 4 bases; bases outside gene matches: 2. This CDR3 comprises 15 residues. Germline CDR1 SGHRS, CDR2 YFSETQ. The CDR3 DNA reads TGCGCCAGCAGCTTGGAGCTAGCGGGAGGAGAGACCCAGTACTTC. The encoded protein is CASSLELAGGETQYF.

A few counts support this clonotype. This chain joins TRBV19 and TRBJ2-5; TRBD2 is a possible D gene (5 bases). Germline CDR1 LNHDA, CDR2 SQIVND (reference sequence). This CDR3 is built from 17 residues. V dropped 3 bases and J dropped 0 bases, with 17 bases sitting between them. This CDR3 is CASSIEGEMSHQETQYF. As DNA, the CDR3 is TGTGCCAGTAGTATTGAGGGCGAGATGAGCCACCAAGAGACCCAGTACTTC. Full variable domain (missing parts from reference TRBV19 and TRBJ2-5): DGGITQSPKYLFRKEGQNVTLSCEQNLNHDAMYWYRQDPGQGLRLIYYSQIVNDFQKGDIAEGYSVSREKKESFPLTVTSAQKNPTAFYLCASSIEGEMSHQETQYFGPGTRLLVL.

This clonotype was picked up many times. Compared with germline, one end of the junction differs, possibly owing to a read error. The chain combines TRBV30 with TRBJ2-7; D gene ambiguous. The CDR3 is 13 residues long. Germline-derived CDR1 and CDR2 are GTSNPN and SVGIG (reference sequence). CDR3 amino acids: CAWSDGSSYKQYF. The CDR3 DNA reads TGTGCCTGGAGTGACGGTAGCTCCTACAAGCAGTACTTC. The full variable domain, rest sourced from reference TRBV30 and TRBJ2-7, is SQTIHQWPATLVQPVGSPLSLECTVEGTSNPNLYWYRQAAGRGLQLLFYSVGIGQISSEVPQNLSASRPQDRQFILSSKKLLLSDSGFYLCAWSDGSSYKQYFGPGTRLTVT.

The table lists this clonotype with many counts. CDR3 bases: TGTGCCAGCACGCCGGGACAATACTACGAGCAGTACTTC. Translating gives CASTPGQYYEQYF. The chain uses TRBV2 and TRBJ2-7; the D gene is possibly TRBD1 (6 bases). V lost 7 bases to trimming and J lost 3 bases, with 13 bases between them. The CDR3 totals 13 residues. Germline CDR1 SNHLY, CDR2 FYNNEI. The entire variable domain, with the rest obtained from reference TRBV2 and TRBJ2-7, is as follows: EPEVTQTPSHQVTQMGQEVILRCVPISNHLYFYWYRQILGQKVEFLVSFYNNEISEKSEIFDDQFSVERPDGSNFTLKIRSTKLEDSAMYFCASTPGQYYEQYFGPGTRLTVT.

For this clonotype: The junction and the germline gene differ at one end; a read error may be behind it. The chain has TRBV9 and TRBJ2-7, with D hard to call. CDR3 size: 14 residues. Germline assignment: CDR1 SGDLS and CDR2 YYNGEE. The CDR3 loop reads CASSVETESYEQSF. CDR3 nucleotides: TGTGCCAGCAGCGTGGAAACGGAATCCTACGAGCAGTCCTTC. Using reference TRBV9 and TRBJ2-7 for the parts outside the CDR3, the full variable domain is DSGVTQTPKHLITATGQRVTLRCSPRSGDLSVYWYQQSLDQGLQFLIQYYNGEERAKGNILERFSAQQFPDLHSELNLSSLELGDSALYFCASSVETESYEQSFGPGTRLTVT.

This clonotype was seen ten or more times. This CDR3 is CASSFLGQGSGYTF. In DNA, the CDR3 is TGTGCCAGCAGTTTTCTTGGACAGGGCTCTGGCTACACCTTC. The chain is built from TRBV12-3 or TRBV12-4 and TRBJ1-2, with TRBD1 matching 8 bases. The ends lost 3 bases at V and 7 bases at J; junction bases unmatched: 7. CDR3 length: 14 amino acids.

Many counts were recorded for this clonotype. The chain has TRBV24-1 and TRBJ1-5; no clear D. Germline V lookup: CDR1 KGHDR, CDR2 SFDVKD. CDR3 size: 15 residues. Trimming removed 5 bases at V and 2 bases at J, with 12 bases between. The CDR3 DNA reads as TGTGCCACCAGTGGTAAAGGGAATGGCAATCAGCCCCAGCATTTT. It is translated as CATSGKGNGNQPQHF.

This sequence joins TRBV28 and TRBJ1-2; no clear D gene. V gave up 6 bases and J gave up 4 bases, with 12 bases separating them. CDR1 is MDHEN, CDR2 SYDVKM, per germline. This CDR3 contains 13 residues. The CDR3 nucleotides are TGTGCCAGCAGAAGACAAAGGTTCTATGGCTACACCTTC. It encodes CASRRQRFYGYTF.